This T cell receptor beta chain stems from a study of T cells in localized non-small cell lung cancer. In germline, CDR1 is LNHDA, CDR2 SQIVND (reference sequence). CDR3 length: 13 amino acids. The V end lost 2 bases, the J end lost 7 bases, and 9 bases lay between the germline ends. Study-wide results and caveats: Adjacent uninvolved lung had the highest clonality, suggesting focused antigen responses.

On this clone itself: Its target is unknown.

Assay used: immunoSEQ multiplex PCR; TCRdb lists only in-frame clones, some missing. The sample carries about 910 clones, around 35% recorded once. This sequence originates from a man between 40 and 70 years old with stage I lung adenocarcinoma. This rearrangement joins TRBV19 to TRBJ1-5; TRBD1 might be the D (5 bases). The sequencing used lung tumor tissue, collected before any cancer treatment. The CDR3 DNA reads as TGTGCCAGTAGTATACAGGGAAAGCAGCCCCAGCATTTT. This sequence encodes CASSIQGKQPQHF.